This record covers a single TCR beta chain. V was trimmed by 4 bases and J by 0 bases, leaving 10 bases between them. The CDR3 loop spans 14 amino acids. Germline-derived CDR1 and CDR2 are SGDLS and YYNGEE. This specimen comes from a study of identical twins' blood T cells. Across the study: Approximately 50 million reads came from around twelve libraries, six alpha, six beta.

One entry per CDR3 protein, called by TCRdb with MiXCR from the 5' RACE reads. The sample lists a few hundred thousand distinct CDR3 sequences, roughly 28% occurring once. V is TRBV9 and J is TRBJ1-2; D is unresolved. Sequenced sample: PBMCs. This TCR was recovered from a woman aged 18 to 55 in good health. The chain's CDR3 is CASSYRTANYGYTF. The CDR3 DNA sequence: TGTGCCAGCAGCTATCGAACAGCTAACTATGGCTACACCTTC.